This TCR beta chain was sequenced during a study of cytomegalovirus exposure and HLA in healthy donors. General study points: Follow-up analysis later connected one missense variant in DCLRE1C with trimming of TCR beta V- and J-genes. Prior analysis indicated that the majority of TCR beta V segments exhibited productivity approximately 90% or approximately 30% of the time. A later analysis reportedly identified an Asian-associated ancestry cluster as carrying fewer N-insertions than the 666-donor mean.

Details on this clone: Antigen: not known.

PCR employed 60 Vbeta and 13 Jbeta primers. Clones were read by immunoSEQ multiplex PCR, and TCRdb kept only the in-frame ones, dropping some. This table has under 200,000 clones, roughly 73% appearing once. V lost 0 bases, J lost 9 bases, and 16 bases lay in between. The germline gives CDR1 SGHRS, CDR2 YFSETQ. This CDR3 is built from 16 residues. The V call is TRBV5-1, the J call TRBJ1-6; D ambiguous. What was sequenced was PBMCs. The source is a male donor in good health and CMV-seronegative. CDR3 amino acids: CASSLEAAQAGSPLHF. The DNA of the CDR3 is TGCGCCAGCAGCTTGGAGGCCGCCCAGGCGGGTTCACCCCTCCACTTT.